Sequencing of this TCR beta chain was carried out in a study of memory CD4+ T cells and cytomegalovirus serostatus. Single viable CD3+CD4+CD8-CD45RO+ cells were sorted as the memory CD4+ T cells. Donors' CMV status reflects serum IgG against pp150, pp28, p38, p52. After thawing, CD4+ T cells were positively selected. Here immunoSEQ multiplex PCR was the method, and the copy in TCRdb shows in-frame clones only, minus some. The sample records 25,000 to 30,000 clones, around 80% being singletons. V was clipped by 6 bases and J by 9 bases; unmatched bases: 3. The CDR3 extends over 13 amino acids. Germline CDR1 reads MNHEY; CDR2 reads SVGAGI.

The origin of this receptor is an adult in good health and CMV-seronegative. The rearrangement joins TRBV6-5 to TRBJ1-6, with TRBD1 identical over 9 bases. Sequenced material: memory CD4+ T cells from blood. The CDR3 DNA is TGTGCCAGCAGAGTACAGGGGGCTTCACCCCTCCACTTT. Encoded protein: CASRVQGASPLHF.